Following are 30 T cell receptor beta chains from one sample sequenced in a study of PD-1 blockade in classical Hodgkin lymphoma (dated by TCRdb to the early 2020s). This specimen's time point label, interpreted: newly diagnosed, previously untreated cHL patient sample. CD8+ T cells were purified from thawed PBMCs by magnetic negative selection with a Miltenyi CD8+ T cell isolation kit. Library preparation was by the immunoSEQ multiplex PCR assay. In its TCRdb copy, this immuneACCESS table keeps in-frame sequences only and misses some clones. Where compared with another copy, unresolved V genes explain less than half of these, and the others have no known cause. The sample data list around 3,200 clones, and 65% to 75% of these were observed just once. Of the sample, 20% to 25% is held by the ten largest clones. Sequences were obtained from CD8+ T cells from blood. The receptor set was obtained from a human donor with classical Hodgkin lymphoma.

This rearrangement joins TRBV5-1 to TRBJ1-1; D gene ambiguous. The CDR3 spans 14 residues. The germline CDR1 and CDR2 sequences are SGHRS and YFSETQ. V gave up 0 bases and J gave up 0 bases, with 6 bases separating them. The CDR3 bases are TGCGCCAGCAGCTTGGGGGGTATGAACACTGAAGCTTTCTTT. This encodes CASSLGGMNTEAFF.

The V gene is TRBV27, the J gene TRBJ1-2; D remains ambiguous. This CDR3 contains 11 residues. The germline CDR1 and CDR2 sequences are MNHEY and SMNVEV (reference sequence). V lost 2 bases and J 3 bases, leaving 1 base between the germline ends. CDR3 protein: CASSLDYGYTF. CDR3 in DNA: TGTGCCAGCAGTTTAGACTATGGCTACACCTTC.

The J gene is TRBJ2-3, the V gene TRBV28, with D perhaps TRBD1 (7 bases). V lost 4 bases to trimming and J lost 2 bases, with 10 bases between them. Germline assignment: CDR1 MDHEN and CDR2 SYDVKM. This CDR3 is built from 14 residues. The CDR3 DNA reads as TGTGCCAGCAGTTGGAGGGGGCCCACAGATACGCAGTATTTT. Its translation is CASSWRGPTDTQYF.

The J gene is TRBJ1-4, the V gene TRBV15, with D perhaps TRBD1 (6 bases). Germline V CDR1 and CDR2: LNHNV, YYDKDF (reference sequence). This CDR3 has 19 amino acids. V was trimmed by 1 base and J by 0 bases, leaving 18 bases between them. This CDR3 reads CATSRGGPGEGPTNEKLFF. DNA of the CDR3: TGTGCCACCAGCAGAGGAGGTCCAGGGGAGGGTCCAACTAATGAAAAACTGTTTTTT.

This chain joins TRBV5-5 and TRBJ2-1, with 9 bases fitting TRBD2. V lost 6 bases to trimming and J lost 8 bases; unmatched junction nucleotides: 6. This CDR3 contains 13 residues. Germline V gene sequence: CDR1 SGHKS, CDR2 YYEKEE (reference sequence). CDR3 region: CASTPLAGDEQFF. The CDR3 DNA reads TGTGCCAGCACCCCATTAGCGGGAGATGAGCAGTTCTTC.

Here the CDR3 DNA reads TGTGCCAGCAGTTTCTTTGACAGGGGGCATAGCAATCAGCCCCAGCATTTT. Translated: CASSFFDRGHSNQPQHF. The V gene is TRBV28, the J gene TRBJ1-5; 10 bases are a match to TRBD1. V dropped 3 bases and J dropped 0; count of bases not matched to a gene: 5. Per the germline V gene, CDR1 is MDHEN and CDR2 is SYDVKM. This CDR3 comprises 17 residues. The complete variable domain, with remaining parts taken from reference TRBV28 and TRBJ1-5, reads DVKVTQSSRYLVKRTGEKVFLECVQDMDHENMFWYRQDPGLGLRLIYFSYDVKMKEKGDIPEGYSVSREKKERFSLILESASTNQTSMYLCASSFFDRGHSNQPQHFGDGTRLSIL.

This clone was detected a few times. V and J are TRBV5-4 and TRBJ1-5; TRBD1 might be the D (5 bases). The CDR3 sequence is 14 residues long. The germline V gene encodes CDR1 SGHNT and CDR2 YYREEE (reference sequence). The V and J ends lost 2 bases and 4 bases respectively, with 10 bases between them. The CDR3 nucleotides are TGTGCCAGCAGCTTCTGGGGGTCGAATCAGCCCCAGCATTTT. It specifies CASSFWGSNQPQHF.

The chain joins TRBV27 to TRBJ1-2; a possible D gene is TRBD1 (5 bases). The length of the CDR3 is 13 residues. The germline CDR1 and CDR2 sequences are MNHEY and SMNVEV (reference sequence). Trimming removed 5 bases from V and 5 bases from J, with 12 bases in between. For the CDR3, the DNA is TGTGCCAGCAGTATTAATCAGGGATATGGCTACACCTTC. The encoded protein is CASSINQGYGYTF.

This sequence joins TRBV5-1 and TRBJ2-5; tentatively, D is TRBD1 or TRBD2 (6 bases each). V was clipped by 4 bases and J by 5 bases, with 15 bases between them. This CDR3 contains 14 residues. The V gene's germline CDR1 is SGHRS and CDR2 YFSETQ. The CDR3 DNA is TGCGCCAGCAGCAGCTTGGGGGGCCGGGAGACCCAGTACTTC. Residues: CASSSLGGRETQYF.

The chain uses TRBV28 and TRBJ2-7; D remains unclear. Germline V CDR1 and CDR2: MDHEN, SYDVKM. V shed 2 bases and J shed 6 bases, with 8 bases lying between them. The CDR3 runs 12 residues. The CDR3 DNA sequence: TGTGCCAGCAGTTTAGGGCTAGTCGAGCAGTACTTC. Amino acid sequence: CASSLGLVEQYF.

The CDR3 sequence: CASSDETSGGNEQFF. CDR3 bases: TGTGCCAGCAGTGACGAGACTAGCGGGGGAAATGAGCAGTTCTTC. The chain combines TRBV6-4 with TRBJ2-1, with 12 positions matching TRBD2. The CDR3 is 15 residues long. V shed 2 bases, J shed 7 bases, and the junction held 3 bases outside the gene matches. CDR1 is MRHNA, CDR2 SNTAGT, per germline.

This clone was seen a few times. The chain combines TRBV4-2 with TRBJ2-7; 15 bases map to TRBD2. V was pared by 5 bases and J by 7 bases, with 6 bases of the junction left unmatched. Germline V lookup: CDR1 LGHNA, CDR2 YNFKEQ. The CDR3 runs 15 residues. CDR3 coding DNA: TGTGCCAGCAGCTTGGAGGGACTAGCGGGAGGTGAGCAGTACTTC. Its translation: CASSLEGLAGGEQYF.

The genes are TRBV28 and TRBJ2-7; TRBD2 aligns across 7 bases. The CDR3 sequence is 14 residues long. Germline V lookup: CDR1 MDHEN, CDR2 SYDVKM. V was pared by 4 bases and J by 7 bases, with 10 bases of the junction left unmatched. For the CDR3, the DNA is TGTGCCAGCAGTTACGGAGCGGGATTCGGGGAGCAGTACTTC. Translating gives CASSYGAGFGEQYF.

This clone has more than one count but fewer than ten. CDR3 in amino acids: CASSLGPGNTIYF. In DNA, the CDR3 is TGCGCCAGCAGCTTGGGTCCAGGAAACACCATATATTTT. This rearrangement joins TRBV5-1 to TRBJ1-3; no clear D gene. Trimming stripped 0 bases from V and 4 bases from J, with 5 bases between. Per the germline V gene, CDR1 is SGHRS and CDR2 is YFSETQ. The CDR3 is 13 amino acids. The complete variable domain, with remaining parts taken from reference TRBV5-1 and TRBJ1-3, reads KAGVTQTPRYLIKTRGQQVTLSCSPISGHRSVSWYQQTPGQGLQFLFEYFSETQRNKGNFPGRFSGRQFSNSRSEMNVSTLELGDSALYLCASSLGPGNTIYFGEGSWLTVV.

This clone has just a few counts. The J gene is TRBJ2-2, the V gene TRBV10-3; D is possibly TRBD1 (5 bases). This CDR3 contains 15 residues. Trimming cost V 2 bases and J 1 base, with 8 bases left between them. Germline V gene lookup returns CDR1 ENHRY and CDR2 SYGVKD. The CDR3 region has the DNA TGTGCCATCAGTGAGGACAGTGTGAACACCGGGGAGCTGTTTTTT. Translation: CAISEDSVNTGELFF.

The chain has TRBV4-1 and TRBJ2-7; perhaps TRBD1 as D (5 bases). Trimming removed 3 bases from V and 3 bases from J, with 9 bases in between. The CDR3 runs to 13 residues. CDR1 and CDR2 from the germline V gene are MGHRA and YSYEKL. In DNA, the CDR3 is TGCGCCAGCAGCCACGACAGTTACTACGAGCAGTACTTC. Translating it yields CASSHDSYYEQYF.

The J gene is TRBJ2-2, the V gene TRBV4-1; 8 positions match TRBD1. Germline V gene sequence: CDR1 MGHRA, CDR2 YSYEKL. The CDR3 has 15 residues. V dropped 6 bases and J dropped 5; count of bases not matched to a gene: 8. CDR3 coding DNA: TGCGCCAGCAGACTGGACAGGGAAGGTACCGGGGAGCTGTTTTTT. This sequence encodes CASRLDREGTGELFF.

The chain recombines TRBV6-1 with TRBJ2-7; TRBD2 aligns across 9 bases. V shed 2 bases and J 0 bases; nucleotides not matched to a gene: 2. The CDR3 contains 15 residues. CDR1 and CDR2 (germline): MNHNS, SASEGT. Here the CDR3 DNA reads TGTGCCAGCAGTGAATTTAGCGGGAGCTCCTACGAGCAGTACTTC. This encodes CASSEFSGSSYEQYF.

The rearrangement joins TRBV19 to TRBJ2-7; D call uncertain. V was clipped by 5 bases and J by 5 bases, with 13 bases between them. The CDR3 spans 13 residues. Germline values: CDR1 LNHDA, CDR2 SQIVND (reference sequence). CDR3 coding DNA: TGTGCCAGTAGTCCCACCGCTCTTGACGAGCAGTACTTC. This gives the protein CASSPTALDEQYF.

The chain employs TRBV28 and TRBJ2-7; 9 nucleotides line up with TRBD2. The V gene end was trimmed by 2 bases and the J gene end by 5 bases; junction bases not matched to a gene: 7. CDR3 size: 15 residues. Germline loops: CDR1 MDHEN, CDR2 SYDVKM. In DNA, the CDR3 is TGTGCCAGCAGTTTAATGGTAGCGGGAGCGCACGAGCAGTACTTC. Translated: CASSLMVAGAHEQYF.

This clone has just one count. This sequence joins TRBV6-4 and TRBJ2-3; 10 nucleotides line up with TRBD2. V dropped 3 bases and J dropped 4; count of bases not matched to a gene: 4. Germline V gene data show CDR1 as MRHNA and CDR2 as SNTAGT. The CDR3 spans 15 residues. CDR3 sequence (DNA): TGTGCCAGCAGTGAGGCTAGCGGGAGCGCAGATACGCAGTATTTT. Translating it yields CASSEASGSADTQYF.

V is TRBV28 and J is TRBJ2-7; D is perhaps TRBD1 or TRBD2 (5 bases each). With 3 bases removed from V and 6 bases from J, the gap between germline ends came to 12 bases. This CDR3 contains 13 residues. Per germline, CDR1 MDHEN and CDR2 SYDVKM. The CDR3 sequence is CASSFPGRSEQYF. The CDR3 DNA is TGTGCCAGCAGTTTCCCAGGGAGAAGCGAGCAGTACTTC.

V and J are TRBV11-2 and TRBJ1-1; weak D call: TRBD1 (5 bases). CDR1 SGHAT and CDR2 FQNNGV come from the germline V gene. The CDR3 consists of 13 residues. Trimming took 3 bases from V and 6 from J, leaving 11 bases between them. In nucleotides, the CDR3 is TGTGCCAGCAGCTTCCGAGGGGAGGCTGAAGCTTTCTTT. Protein sequence: CASSFRGEAEAFF.

J is TRBJ2-7 and V is TRBV10-1; either TRBD1 or TRBD2 may supply D (5 bases each). This CDR3 has 15 amino acids. Germline CDR1 reads WNHNN; CDR2 reads SYGVQD (reference sequence). Trimming left V 10 bases short and J 6 bases short, with 25 bases between. The CDR3 coding sequence is TGCGCCAACGGAACGAGGATCCGGGGCCCCCTCGAGCAGTACTTC. As protein: CANGTRIRGPLEQYF.

This sequence joins TRBV19 and TRBJ2-7; no reliable D call. Germline V gene lookup returns CDR1 LNHDA and CDR2 SQIVND (reference sequence). This CDR3 comprises 13 residues. Trimming removed 0 bases from V and 3 bases from J, with 6 bases in between. The CDR3 DNA follows: TGTGCCAGTAGTATAGATTCGGGCTACGAGCAGTACTTC. As protein: CASSIDSGYEQYF.

The chain couples TRBV5-1 to TRBJ2-7, with 7 bases matching TRBD1. After removal of 2 bases from V and 3 bases from J, the junction contained 8 bases not matched to a gene. CDR1 is SGHRS and CDR2 is YFSETQ in the germline V gene. CDR3 size: 15 residues. CDR3 nucleotides: TGCGCCAGCAGCTTAACAGGGGCACTGGACTACGAGCAGTACTTC. This sequence encodes CASSLTGALDYEQYF.

This clone was detected only once. V gene TRBV11-1 combines with J gene TRBJ2-7; TRBD1 matches 8 bases. CDR1 SGHAT and CDR2 FQDESV come from the germline V gene (reference sequence). V lost 5 bases to trimming and J lost 7 bases; unmatched junction nucleotides: 7. The length of the CDR3 is 13 residues. The CDR3 loop reads CASSTGQGVEQYF. The CDR3 DNA sequence: TGTGCCAGCAGCACCGGACAGGGTGTGGAGCAGTACTTC.

This clone was counted between two and nine times. The rearrangement uses TRBV4-1 and TRBJ2-7; the D is unclear. V gave up 2 bases and J gave up 5 bases, with 7 bases separating them. The CDR3 is 12 amino acids. CDR1 MGHRA and CDR2 YSYEKL come from the germline V gene. CDR3 nucleotides: TGCGCCAGCAGCCAACCGGGCCACGAGCAGTACTTC. Residues: CASSQPGHEQYF.

The table lists this clone with a count of one. The rearrangement links TRBV27 to TRBJ2-3; maybe TRBD2 (5 bases). The V and J ends lost 2 bases and 2 bases respectively, with 11 bases between them. The CDR3 covers 15 residues. CDR1 MNHEY and CDR2 SMNVEV come from the germline V gene (reference sequence). CDR3 sequence (DNA): TGTGCCAGCAGTTTAATCCGGGAATCCACAGATACGCAGTATTTT. Its translation is CASSLIRESTDTQYF.

This clone was seen a single time. The chain links TRBV2 to TRBJ1-1; D remains ambiguous. Trimming left V 0 bases short and J 8 bases short, with 7 bases between. Germline V gene data show CDR1 as SNHLY and CDR2 as FYNNEI. CDR3 size: 12 residues. The CDR3 DNA reads TGTGCCAGCAGTGAAGCCCCAAGCGAAGCTTTCTTT. It is translated as CASSEAPSEAFF.